The clone carrying this TCR beta chain was detected a few times. As yet, its antigen is unknown. The source of the sample is a study of molecular identifiers for immune sequencing clone quantification. Bulk libraries came from a prior protocol with listed TCR primers. TCRdb used MiXCR to reprocess the PCR reads, holding one entry per CDR3 protein. This sample has 490,000 or so distinct CDR3 sequences, with 25% found just once. Study-wide findings and caveats: Clones that had above 20 RNA copies took up over 99% of effector molecules but under 1% in naive cells.

The CDR3 sequence is 13 residues long. Trimming pared 4 bases from V and 5 bases from J, leaving 11 bases between. The V gene's germline CDR1 is MNHEY and CDR2 SMNVEV (reference sequence). Sorting isolated naive CD8 T cells as CD8+CD4-CCR7+CD45RA+ events. The genes are TRBV27 and TRBJ1-1; no reliable D call. The sequenced sample was naive CD8+ T cells from blood, with Jurkat cell RNA spiked in. Subset defined: FACS-sorted CD8+CD4-CCR7+CD45RA+ naive T cells. This receptor was taken from a human donor in good health. Some libraries in this study had Jurkat cell RNA spiked in. In nucleotides, the CDR3 is TGTGCCAGCAGTTCTGGGGTCGGGACTGAAGCTTTCTTT. Its protein is CASSSGVGTEAFF.